The clone carrying this T cell receptor beta chain has a count of ten or more. The antigen is unknown. The sample belongs to a study of T-cell reconstitution after alpha-beta-depleted transplantation in children. V gave up 5 bases and J gave up 10 bases, with 10 bases separating them. Germline lookup yields CDR1 SGHRS and CDR2 YFSETQ. The CDR3 loop spans 11 amino acids. Unique molecular identifiers were used in preparing the TCRbeta library. One entry per CDR3 protein, called by TCRdb with MiXCR from the PCR reads. The table records just under 350,000 distinct CDR3 sequences, around 15% of them present only once. Whole-study results and caveats: Fresh T-cell production supplied most of the T-cell counts and diversity seen one year after transplant.

The chain employs TRBV5-1 and TRBJ2-1, with unresolved D. Sequenced here: PBMCs, mostly from graft donor cells, sampled 360 days after TCRalphabeta/CD19-depleted stem cell transplant. The receptor was isolated from a male patient between 2 and 15 years old who had a stem cell transplant for acute lymphoblastic leukemia, so the T cells may come from the graft donor. The CDR3 sequence: CASRTSREQFF. In DNA, the CDR3 is TGCGCCAGCAGAACTTCTCGGGAGCAGTTCTTC.